Each of the 26 T cell receptor beta chains below was sequenced from the same sample in a study of cytomegalovirus exposure and HLA in healthy donors. 60 Vbeta and 13 Jbeta primers were used in PCR. Here immunoSEQ multiplex PCR was the method, and the copy in TCRdb shows in-frame clones only, minus some. This table holds 95,000 to 150,000 clones, more than 65% found once. The sequenced sample consisted of PBMCs. The origin of the receptors is a human donor in good health.

The V call is TRBV5-5, the J call TRBJ2-5; no definite D call. From germline, CDR1 is SGHKS and CDR2 YYEKEE (reference sequence). Between the trimmed V and J ends, which lost 0 bases and 0 bases, there was a span of 6 bases. The CDR3 is 14 residues long. CDR3 residues: CASSLGAYQETQYF. CDR3 nucleotides: TGTGCCAGCAGCTTGGGGGCGTACCAAGAGACCCAGTACTTC.

This clone was counted once. The J gene is TRBJ2-7, the V gene TRBV10-3; D is perhaps TRBD2 (5 bases). Trimming cost V 1 base and J 4 bases, with 8 bases left between them. The CDR3 is 13 amino acids. Germline V gene lookup returns CDR1 ENHRY and CDR2 SYGVKD. CDR3 nucleotide sequence: TGTGCCATCAGTGAGTTCCGGGGATACGAGCAGTACTTC. Amino acid sequence: CAISEFRGYEQYF.

As for this clone: Additional DNA sequences in this sample encode the identical CDR3. The V and J genes are TRBV13 and TRBJ2-3; 13 nucleotides line up with TRBD2. V gave up 4 bases and J gave up 2 bases; unmatched junction bases: 9. CDR3 size: 18 residues. Per germline, CDR1 PRHDT and CDR2 FYEKMQ (reference sequence). CDR3 nucleotide sequence: TGTGCCAGCAGCTCCGGACTAGCGGGAGAGAGGGCCACAGATACGCAGTATTTT. Amino acid sequence: CASSSGLAGERATDTQYF.

The chain employs TRBV2 and TRBJ2-2, with 8 bases fitting TRBD1. The CDR3 runs 16 residues. The J segment lost 3 bases and the V segment lost 11 bases, leaving 14 bases of the junction unmatched. Germline lookup yields CDR1 SNHLY and CDR2 FYNNEI. The CDR3 DNA follows: TGTGCCGGACGTTCGGGGACAGGAGGGGACACCGGGGAGCTGTTTTTT. Translated, it gives CAGRSGTGGDTGELFF.

This clone was observed a single time. The chain uses TRBV19 and TRBJ2-1; perhaps TRBD2 as D (6 bases). The V and J ends lost 1 base and 0 bases respectively, with 13 bases between them. The germline CDR1 and CDR2 sequences are LNHDA and SQIVND (reference sequence). The CDR3 extends over 17 amino acids. CDR3 protein: CASSIALAGSSYNEQFF. DNA of the CDR3: TGTGCCAGTAGTATAGCTCTGGCGGGAAGCTCCTACAATGAGCAGTTCTTC.

DNA of the CDR3: TGTGCCAGCAGCTTAAGGCGGGTGGGCAGCAATCAGCCCCAGCATTTT. It yields the protein CASSLRRVGSNQPQHF. The V call is TRBV7-2, the J call TRBJ1-5; D gene ambiguous. The CDR3 sequence is 16 residues long. CDR1 is SGHTA and CDR2 is FQGNSA in the germline V gene. V lost 2 bases and J 1 base, leaving 12 bases between the germline ends. Full variable domain (rest looked up from reference TRBV7-2 and TRBJ1-5): GAGVSQSPSNKVTEKGKDVELRCDPISGHTALYWYRQSLGQGLEFLIYFQGNSAPDKSGLPSDRFSAERTGGSVSTLTIQRTQQEDSAVYLCASSLRRVGSNQPQHFGDGTRLSIL.

This chain joins TRBV5-1 and TRBJ1-3; the D gene is possibly TRBD1 (6 bases). In germline, CDR1 is SGHRS, CDR2 YFSETQ. The germline V and J ends were trimmed by 4 bases and 1 base, with 12 bases remaining between them. This CDR3 has 15 residues. Here the CDR3 reads CASSPGGQSGNTIYF. CDR3 bases: TGCGCCAGCAGCCCGGGGGGGCAGTCTGGAAACACCATATATTTT.

This clone has a handful of counts. The chain has TRBV7-2 and TRBJ1-1; possibly TRBD1 for D (6 bases). V was cut by 2 bases and J by 4 bases, with 20 bases left in between. There are 17 residues in the CDR3. Germline CDR1 is SGHTA and CDR2 is FQGNSA. In DNA form, the CDR3 reads TGTGCCAGCAGCTTAATCCCCGACAGGCTCCTCCTCACTGAAGCTTTCTTT. This translates into CASSLIPDRLLLTEAFF.

The chain has TRBV27 and TRBJ2-3, with TRBD2 matching 10 bases. Germline CDR1 and CDR2: MNHEY and SMNVEV (reference sequence). The CDR3 consists of 15 residues. V shed 3 bases and J 1 base; nucleotides not matched to a gene: 1. The DNA for the CDR3 is TGTGCCAGCAGTTTCGGGACTAGCGGCACAGATACGCAGTATTTT. Translating it yields CASSFGTSGTDTQYF.

J is TRBJ2-1 and V is TRBV25-1; 9 positions match TRBD1. Germline V gene lookup returns CDR1 MGHDK and CDR2 SYGVNS. The CDR3 runs to 14 residues. The ends lost 5 bases at V and 4 bases at J; junction bases unmatched: 3. CDR3 sequence reads: CASSSGQGYNEQFF. The DNA for the CDR3 is TGTGCCAGCAGTTCCGGACAGGGGTACAATGAGCAGTTCTTC.

The chain's CDR3 is CASSWTSGSSYEQYF. In DNA, the CDR3 is TGTGCCAGCAGTTGGACTAGCGGGAGCTCCTACGAGCAGTACTTC. This chain joins TRBV7-8 and TRBJ2-7; 13 bases line up with TRBD2. The V segment lost 6 bases and the J segment 0 bases; nucleotides outside the gene matches: 2. Germline V CDR1 and CDR2: SGHVS, FQNEAQ. This CDR3 has 15 amino acids.

Only a few counts were recorded for this clone. V and J are TRBV2 and TRBJ2-7, with TRBD2 matching over 8 bases. Germline trimming cut 6 bases from V and 1 base from J; bases unmatched to any gene: 11. The CDR3 runs 16 residues. Germline V gene lookup returns CDR1 SNHLY and CDR2 FYNNEI. Here the CDR3 DNA reads TGTGCCAGCAGGGCCCAGAGGCTAGCGGGTTCCTACGAGCAGTACTTC. This encodes CASRAQRLAGSYEQYF.

The rearrangement links TRBV28 to TRBJ1-2, with D maybe TRBD1 (5 bases). V shed 2 bases and J shed 8 bases, with 15 bases lying between them. The CDR3 has 14 amino acids. The germline gives CDR1 MDHEN, CDR2 SYDVKM. CDR3 residues: CASSLPEQVGGYTF. The CDR3, as DNA: TGTGCCAGCAGTTTACCTGAACAGGTCGGGGGCTACACCTTC.

The chain has TRBV5-6 and TRBJ2-2; D is ambiguous. V lost 0 bases and J lost 4, with 4 bases in between. Per the germline V gene, CDR1 is SGHDT and CDR2 is YYEEEE. The CDR3 has 13 amino acids. The CDR3 DNA follows: TGTGCCAGCAGCTTGGACATCACCGGGGAGCTGTTTTTT. Residues: CASSLDITGELFF.

This clone appeared once. The chain is built from TRBV7-9 and TRBJ2-3, with 7 bases lining up with TRBD1. This CDR3 is built from 17 residues. Per germline, CDR1 SEHNR and CDR2 FQNEAQ (reference sequence). J was trimmed by 0 bases and V by 5 bases; bases with no gene match: 11. The DNA for the CDR3 is TGTGCCAGCAGCCTCGCCATGGGACAGTATAGCACAGATACGCAGTATTTT. As protein: CASSLAMGQYSTDTQYF.

This clone was detected a few times. The chain combines TRBV30 with TRBJ2-1, with 13 bases lining up with TRBD2. This CDR3 spans 15 amino acids. V trimming: 0 bases; J trimming: 9 bases; junction bases outside the gene matches: 5. CDR1 and CDR2 (germline): GTSNPN, SVGIG (reference sequence). DNA of the CDR3: TGTGCCTGGAGTGTACTAGCGGGAGGGCGGCGTGAGCAGTTCTTC. It codes for CAWSVLAGGRREQFF.

This clone was observed once. The chain combines TRBV28 with TRBJ2-2, with TRBD2 matching 13 bases. From germline, CDR1 is MDHEN and CDR2 SYDVKM. The CDR3 is 17 amino acids. Trimming removed 6 bases from V and 2 bases from J; junction bases left unmatched: 6. CDR3 amino acids: CASRTSGRDFNTGELFF. CDR3 coding DNA: TGTGCCAGCAGAACTAGCGGGAGGGACTTCAACACCGGGGAGCTGTTTTTT.

To note about this clone: The sample has other DNA sequences that encode this CDR3 too. The V gene is TRBV7-3, the J gene TRBJ2-1; 9 bases are shared with TRBD2. V was pared by 0 bases and J by 5 bases, with 2 bases of the junction left unmatched. The length of the CDR3 is 15 residues. The germline CDR1 and CDR2 sequences are SGHTA and FQGTGA. DNA for the CDR3: TGTGCCAGCAGCTTAACTAGCGGGAGCCACAATGAGCAGTTCTTC. Translation gives CASSLTSGSHNEQFF.

This chain links TRBV19 with TRBJ1-5, with unresolved D. The CDR3 loop spans 14 amino acids. Trimming took 4 bases from V and 0 from J, leaving 7 bases between them. Germline values: CDR1 LNHDA, CDR2 SQIVND (reference sequence). The CDR3 sequence is CASSTVISNQPQHF. The DNA for the CDR3 is TGTGCCAGTAGTACGGTTATTAGCAATCAGCCCCAGCATTTT.

This clone was observed a single time. The V and J genes are TRBV19 and TRBJ1-5; D is possibly TRBD1 (5 bases). The germline V and J ends were trimmed by 4 bases and 7 bases, with 11 bases remaining between them. The CDR3 sequence is 13 residues long. The V gene's germline CDR1 is LNHDA and CDR2 SQIVND (reference sequence). CDR3 region: CASSNGHLQPQHF. Here the CDR3 DNA reads TGTGCCAGTAGTAACGGACACTTGCAGCCCCAGCATTTT.

The chain joins TRBV9 to TRBJ2-5, with unresolved D. Germline V gene data show CDR1 as SGDLS and CDR2 as YYNGEE. Deletions cut 0 bases from V and 0 bases from J, with 3 bases between. This CDR3 is built from 13 residues. In nucleotides, the CDR3 is TGTGCCAGCAGCGTAGCAAACCAAGAGACCCAGTACTTC. The encoded protein is CASSVANQETQYF.

The chain has TRBV28 and TRBJ1-5, with TRBD1 identical over 7 bases. V gave up 3 bases and J gave up 3 bases; unmatched junction bases: 5. The length of the CDR3 is 15 residues. The germline V gene encodes CDR1 MDHEN and CDR2 SYDVKM. CDR3 residues: CASSFYRGNNQPQHF. CDR3 coding DNA: TGTGCCAGCAGTTTCTACAGGGGTAACAATCAGCCCCAGCATTTT. The entire variable domain, with the rest obtained from reference TRBV28 and TRBJ1-5, is as follows: DVKVTQSSRYLVKRTGEKVFLECVQDMDHENMFWYRQDPGLGLRLIYFSYDVKMKEKGDIPEGYSVSREKKERFSLILESASTNQTSMYLCASSFYRGNNQPQHFGDGTRLSIL.

The rearrangement uses TRBV11-2 and TRBJ1-6; D is uncertain. This CDR3 has 15 amino acids. V lost 5 bases and J lost 3, with 11 bases in between. The germline V gene has CDR1 SGHAT and CDR2 FQNNGV. CDR3 region: CASSIAEYYNSPLHF. CDR3 sequence (DNA): TGTGCCAGCAGCATAGCCGAGTACTATAATTCACCCCTCCACTTT.

The V gene is TRBV4-1, the J gene TRBJ2-7, with TRBD1 matching 8 bases. The CDR3 has 16 amino acids. V was pared by 4 bases and J by 1 base, with 9 bases of the junction left unmatched. From germline, CDR1 is MGHRA and CDR2 YSYEKL. The CDR3 DNA reads as TGCGCCAGCAGCCGAGAGAGGACAGGGAGTTCCTACGAGCAGTACTTC. It yields the protein CASSRERTGSSYEQYF.

The V and J genes are TRBV11-2 and TRBJ1-2; 7 positions agree with TRBD1. With 1 base clipped from V and 7 bases from J, the junction kept 9 bases outside the gene matches. The V gene's germline CDR1 is SGHAT and CDR2 FQNNGV. The CDR3 spans 15 residues. CDR3 residues: CASSLGFEGARGYTF. The CDR3 DNA reads TGTGCCAGCAGCTTAGGCTTCGAGGGGGCACGTGGCTACACCTTC.

This sequence joins TRBV27 and TRBJ2-1; 8 bases are shared with TRBD1. Germline loops: CDR1 MNHEY, CDR2 SMNVEV (reference sequence). The CDR3 has 15 amino acids. Trimming at V came to 9 bases and at J to 7 bases, leaving 14 bases not matched to a gene. The CDR3 nucleotides are TGTGCCAGGATGATCTGGACAGGGACGTGGAATGAGCAGTTCTTC. This codes for CARMIWTGTWNEQFF.